Given below is one T cell receptor (beta chain) in context. The antigen remains unidentified. This record comes from a study of chemoradiotherapy in HPV16-positive cancers. The ends were cut back, 5 bases at V and 2 bases at J, with 12 bases in the middle. Per the germline V gene, CDR1 is SGHNT and CDR2 is YENEEA. The CDR3 is 14 residues long. Study-level findings and limits: Non-HPV-specific T cells did not expand in tumors during treatment, whereas candidate HPV-specific clones and E7-related motifs did. HPV-specific T cells were functionally defined from only two HPV16-positive patients.

Assay used: immunoSEQ multiplex PCR; TCRdb lists only in-frame clones, some missing. The data contain about 32,000 clones, 80% to 90% of them seen just once; the ten biggest clones take up approximately 3%. Over chemoradiotherapy, repertoires were sampled more than once. The sequence was collected from a human donor with HPV-associated anogenital cancer. The specimen was blood, collected from a patient who underwent chemoradiotherapy. The chain joins TRBV11-3 to TRBJ1-2; D perhaps matches TRBD1 (5 bases). The CDR3 nucleotides read TGTGCCAGCAGCGAGTTCCAGGGAAACTATGGCTACACCTTC. Translating gives CASSEFQGNYGYTF.